This TCR beta chain was recovered during a study of blood T cells in healthy people across ages. This clonotype has just a few counts. The authors ran a second PCR of roughly 7 to 11 cycles using a sample-barcoded 5' primer and a J-beta primer mix. Each CDR3 protein is one row after TCRdb ran MiXCR on the 5' RACE reads. The table records 1.5 million to 2 million distinct CDR3 sequences, around half of them present only once. Caucasian individuals from Russia who were healthy and aged about 6 to 90 acted as donors. Germline CDR1 is LGHNA and CDR2 is YNFKEQ. Trimming stripped 4 bases from V and 1 base from J, with 11 bases between. This CDR3 has 14 amino acids.

Sequenced input: blood. This TCR came from a woman aged 40 to 50 in good health. The chain is built from TRBV4-2 and TRBJ2-7; maybe TRBD1 (5 bases). The CDR3 spells CASSPLRTSYEQYF. In DNA, the CDR3 is TGTGCCAGCAGCCCCCTCCGGACATCCTACGAGCAGTACTTC.